This record looks at one TCR beta chain sequence and its context. Its target is not known. A much larger clone differs by one base, so this may be a read error. The V gene end was trimmed by 1 base and the J gene end by 9 bases; junction bases not matched to a gene: 5. The CDR3 is made up of 14 amino acids. Germline V gene sequence: CDR1 DFQATT, CDR2 SNEGSKA (reference sequence). Each CDR3 protein is one row after TCRdb ran MiXCR on the multiplex PCR reads. The sample lists about 170,000 distinct CDR3 sequences, 30% to 35% occurring once. Breast cancer patients provided tissue from their axillary draining lymph nodes. This entry belongs to a study of breast tumors, draining lymph nodes, adjacent tissues. Whole-study results and caveats: Tumor repertoires ranked between lymph nodes and nontumor tissue in diversity, with V and J gene preferences. The data were judged consistent with most tumor T cells coming from lymph node and expanding in tumor. Tumor T cell lymph node origin was a supported hypothesis, not proven.

V gene TRBV20-1 combines with J gene TRBJ2-1; 11 nucleotides agree with TRBD2. Sequenced material: axillary lymph node tissue. This TCR derives from a female donor with breast cancer. Some clones in this sample may be carry-over from other donors' samples. The CDR3 DNA is TGCAGTGCTAGAGCACTAGCGGGAGTCGCTGAGCAGTTCTTC. As protein: CSARALAGVAEQFF.